This TCR beta chain was recovered during a study of cytomegalovirus exposure and HLA in healthy donors. The study, taken as a whole, reports: Cytomegalovirus-associated status was assigned to fewer than 200 TCR beta chains.

A note on this clone: Its antigen remains unknown.

This CDR3 contains 15 residues. Repertoires were generated with immunoSEQ multiplex PCR, while TCRdb's copy carries only in-frame clones and drops some. The data show some 120,000 clones, 75% to 90% seen once. The donors were members of the validation cohort, which comprised 120 subjects and was separate from the first cohort of 666 subjects. Specimen: PBMCs. V gene TRBV21-1 combines with J gene TRBJ2-5; the listed D gene, TRBD1, was not tested against the DNA. TRBV21-1 is shown as a pseudogene. This receptor was taken from a woman aged 18 to 35 in good health and CMV-seronegative. DNA of the CDR3: TGTGCCAGCAGCATGAGACAGGGTACCCAAGAGACCCAGTACTTC. It translates to CASSMRQGTQETQYF.